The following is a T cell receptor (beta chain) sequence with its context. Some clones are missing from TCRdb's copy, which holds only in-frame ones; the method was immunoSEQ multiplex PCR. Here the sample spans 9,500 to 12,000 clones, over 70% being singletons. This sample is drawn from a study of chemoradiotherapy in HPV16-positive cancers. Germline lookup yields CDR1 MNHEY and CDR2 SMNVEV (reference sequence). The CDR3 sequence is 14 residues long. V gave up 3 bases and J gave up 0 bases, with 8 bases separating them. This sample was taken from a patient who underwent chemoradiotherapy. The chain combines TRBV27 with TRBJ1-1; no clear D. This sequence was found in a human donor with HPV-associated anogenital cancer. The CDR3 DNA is TGTGCCAGCAGTTTGCCGGGGTTGAACACTGAAGCTTTCTTT. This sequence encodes CASSLPGLNTEAFF.